Following are 13 T cell receptor beta chains from one sample sequenced in a study of patients and donors after allogeneic stem cell transplantation. TCRdb passed the RT-PCR reads through MiXCR, listing each CDR3 protein once. The sample includes about a million distinct CDR3 sequences, more than 15% of them seen just once. Sequences were obtained from blood, either unsorted or a sorted T cell fraction (not recorded which). Receptors originate from a human donor who was either an allogeneic HSCT recipient or a stem cell or donor lymphocyte infusion donor (not recorded which). It is not recorded whose cells these are; they may come from a transplant donor.

This clonotype has just a few counts. This chain links TRBV12-3 or TRBV12-4 with TRBJ2-2, with D possibly matching TRBD1 (5 bases). V was cut by 3 bases and J by 2 bases, with 10 bases left in between. There are 15 residues in the CDR3. The CDR3 nucleotides read TGTGCCAGCAGTTTCGACAGAACCAACACCGGGGAGCTGTTTTTT. Protein: CASSFDRTNTGELFF.

The J gene is TRBJ1-5, the V gene TRBV5-8; D is unresolved. The germline V and J ends were trimmed by 4 bases and 0 bases, with 11 bases remaining between them. CDR3 size: 15 residues. CDR1 and CDR2 (germline): SGHTS, YDEGEE. This chain's CDR3 is CASSTGRYSNQPQHF. CDR3 nucleotide sequence: TGTGCCAGCAGCACCGGGCGTTATAGCAATCAGCCCCAGCATTTT.

This clonotype was seen only a few times. The genes are TRBV6-1 and TRBJ1-2; 9 nucleotides line up with TRBD1. CDR1 MNHNS and CDR2 SASEGT come from the germline V gene. Trimming removed 4 bases from V and 5 bases from J; junction bases left unmatched: 8. The CDR3 runs 15 residues. The CDR3 region has the DNA TGTGCCAGCAGTGCGCGACAGGGGGAGGGGTATGGCTACACCTTC. It specifies CASSARQGEGYGYTF.

The J gene is TRBJ2-7, the V gene TRBV9; TRBD1 is a possible D gene (6 bases). The CDR3 is 14 residues long. Trimming took 4 bases from V and 1 from J, leaving 12 bases between them. Looked up from germline, CDR1 is SGDLS and CDR2 is YYNGEE. The CDR3 sequence: CASSTRTESYEQYF. CDR3 DNA sequence: TGTGCCAGCAGCACCCGGACAGAGTCCTACGAGCAGTACTTC.

The sample holds a few counts of this clonotype. The chain recombines TRBV4-1 with TRBJ2-3; D perhaps matches TRBD2 (6 bases). Between the trimmed V and J ends, which lost 5 bases and 4 bases, there was a span of 13 bases. CDR3 length: 14 residues. The germline V gene encodes CDR1 MGHRA and CDR2 YSYEKL. CDR3 bases: TGCGCCAGCAGCGGGGCTAGCGTCCCAGATACGCAGTATTTT. Amino acid sequence: CASSGASVPDTQYF.

This clonotype turned up a few times. The gene calls are TRBV6-5 and TRBJ1-3, with 7 bases matching TRBD1. The CDR3 has 16 amino acids. Trimming at V came to 0 bases and at J to 4 bases, leaving 6 bases not matched to a gene. Germline V gene data show CDR1 as MNHEY and CDR2 as SVGAGI. The CDR3: CASSYSMGQPGNTIYF. The CDR3 nucleotides are TGTGCCAGCAGTTACTCGATGGGACAGCCCGGAAACACCATATATTTT.

The J gene is TRBJ1-4, the V gene TRBV12-3 or TRBV12-4; D not resolved. V lost 1 base and J 6 bases, leaving 9 bases between the germline ends. This CDR3 comprises 14 residues. CDR3 DNA: TGTGCCAGCAGTTTAGTATCCGGGTATGAAAAACTGTTTTTT. This sequence encodes CASSLVSGYEKLFF.

The V and J genes are TRBV7-2 and TRBJ2-1, with TRBD2 matching 10 bases. V lost 2 bases to trimming and J lost 9 bases; unmatched junction nucleotides: 10. Germline values: CDR1 SGHTA, CDR2 FQGNSA. This CDR3 contains 16 residues. The DNA of the CDR3 is TGTGCCAGCAGCTTAAGGGGCAGCGGGGGGGCGTTTGAGCAGTTCTTC. Encoded protein: CASSLRGSGGAFEQFF.

About this clonotype itself: This likely comes from a read error, as the CDR3 has no conserved phenylalanine or tryptophan at its end. The rearrangement links TRBV4-1 to TRBJ2-3; the D call may be TRBD1 or TRBD2 (5 bases each). The germline CDR1 and CDR2 sequences are MGHRA and YSYEKL. The V end was cut by 5 bases, the J end by 1 base, with 10 bases between. This CDR3 region has 14 residues. The CDR3 sequence: CASSLGTGTDTQYL. For the CDR3, the DNA is TGCGCCAGCAGCTTAGGGACGGGCACAGATACGCAGTATCTT.

The V gene is TRBV7-8, the J gene TRBJ2-7; D may match TRBD1 or TRBD2 (5 bases each). The V end lost 4 bases, the J end lost 3 bases, and 13 bases lay between the germline ends. CDR3 length: 14 amino acids. The germline gives CDR1 SGHVS, CDR2 FQNEAQ. CDR3 region: CASSSVGPSYEQYF. For the CDR3, the DNA is TGTGCCAGCAGCTCTGTGGGACCGAGCTACGAGCAGTACTTC.

This clonotype was counted ten times or more. The chain combines TRBV25-1 with TRBJ2-1; D ambiguous. Germline V gives CDR1 MGHDK, CDR2 SYGVNS. CDR3 length equals 16 residues. The V and J ends lost 2 bases and 8 bases respectively, with 19 bases between them. In nucleotides, the CDR3 is TGTGCCAGCAGTGAACTAAGAGAGAGCTGGAATCATGAGCAGTTCTTC. This gives the protein CASSELRESWNHEQFF. Together with reference TRBV25-1 and TRBJ2-1, the CDR3 gives the full variable domain: EADIYQTPRYLVIGTGKKITLECSQTMGHDKMYWYQQDPGMELHLIHYSYGVNSTEKGDLSSESTVSRIRTEHFPLTLESARPSHTSQYLCASSELRESWNHEQFFGPGTRLTVL.

This chain uses TRBV12-3 or TRBV12-4 with TRBJ2-5, with 7 bases fitting TRBD1. CDR3 length: 14 amino acids. The ends lost 3 bases at V and 4 bases at J; junction bases unmatched: 5. This CDR3 reads CASSFGQGVETQYF. CDR3 coding DNA: TGTGCCAGCAGTTTCGGGCAGGGGGTAGAGACCCAGTACTTC.

The genes are TRBV16 and TRBJ1-2; 7 nucleotides match TRBD1. The V gene end was trimmed by 2 bases and the J gene end by 6 bases; junction bases not matched to a gene: 9. The CDR3 is 15 amino acids. Looked up from germline, CDR1 is KGHSY and CDR2 is FQNENV. The CDR3 is CASSQLLKGADGYTF. CDR3 nucleotides: TGTGCCAGCAGCCAACTCTTGAAGGGGGCTGATGGCTACACCTTC.